This T cell receptor (beta chain) was observed in a study of OX40 agonist ivuxolimab in advanced cancers. Study-level results: The antigens recognized by the expanded peripheral T cells, that is their antigen specificity, were not determined.

This CDR3 comprises 17 residues. V lost 0 bases, J lost 8 bases, and 20 bases lay in between. Germline V gives CDR1 SGHAT, CDR2 FQNNGV. Clones were sequenced by immunoSEQ multiplex PCR, and TCRdb holds only the in-frame ones, with some missing. The table shows about 80,000 clones, with around 84% occurring only once. Autoimmune disease history or systemic immunosuppression barred patients. Comment on this clone: Antigen: not known.

The clonotype comes from an adult with an advanced solid tumor such as melanoma, head and neck, liver or kidney cancer. This material consisted of CD4+ or CD8+ T cells sorted from blood, taken in a trial of the OX40 agonist ivuxolimab. The J gene is TRBJ2-1, the V gene TRBV11-2; D possibly matches TRBD1 or TRBD2 (7 bases each). The CDR3 bases are TGTGCCAGCAGCTTAGATCGGGGAGGGGGCCCGGGCGATGAGCAGTTCTTC. The encoded protein is CASSLDRGGGPGDEQFF.